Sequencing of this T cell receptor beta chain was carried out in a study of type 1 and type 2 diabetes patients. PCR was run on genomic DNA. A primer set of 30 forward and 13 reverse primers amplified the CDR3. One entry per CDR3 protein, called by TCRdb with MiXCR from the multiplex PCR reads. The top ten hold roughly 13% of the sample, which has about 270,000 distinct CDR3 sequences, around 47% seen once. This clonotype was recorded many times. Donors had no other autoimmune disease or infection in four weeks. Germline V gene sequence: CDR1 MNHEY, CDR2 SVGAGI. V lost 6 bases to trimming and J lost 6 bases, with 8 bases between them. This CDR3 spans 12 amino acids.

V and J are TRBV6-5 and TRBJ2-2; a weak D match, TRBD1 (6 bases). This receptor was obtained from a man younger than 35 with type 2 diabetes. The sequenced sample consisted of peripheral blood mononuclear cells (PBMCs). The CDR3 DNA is TGTGCCAGCAGCCCAGGGGCCGGGGAGCTGTTTTTT. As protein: CASSPGAGELFF.